The clone carrying this T cell receptor (beta chain) has more than one count but fewer than ten. Its antigen is unknown. The entry originates in a study of shared clonotypes between healthy human individuals. Using immunoSEQ multiplex PCR, the repertoire was profiled, and TCRdb retains in-frame clones only, with some absent. Of 330,000 or so clones in the sample, around 67% were seen once. Whole-study results and caveats: Memory subsets generally showed lower estimated richness than naive subsets.

CDR3 length: 16 amino acids. Trimming cost V 3 bases and J 4 bases, with 19 bases left between them. Germline lookup yields CDR1 LNHNV and CDR2 YYDKDF (reference sequence). The chain employs TRBV15 and TRBJ2-7, with D maybe TRBD2 (7 bases). Sample: memory CD4+ T cells sorted from blood. Subset reported: CD45RA-negative fraction. The receptor comes from a man aged 25 to 45 in good health. The CDR3 reads CATSSSIAGATYEQYF. The CDR3 DNA follows: TGTGCCACCAGCAGTTCCATCGCGGGGGCCACGTACGAGCAGTACTTC.